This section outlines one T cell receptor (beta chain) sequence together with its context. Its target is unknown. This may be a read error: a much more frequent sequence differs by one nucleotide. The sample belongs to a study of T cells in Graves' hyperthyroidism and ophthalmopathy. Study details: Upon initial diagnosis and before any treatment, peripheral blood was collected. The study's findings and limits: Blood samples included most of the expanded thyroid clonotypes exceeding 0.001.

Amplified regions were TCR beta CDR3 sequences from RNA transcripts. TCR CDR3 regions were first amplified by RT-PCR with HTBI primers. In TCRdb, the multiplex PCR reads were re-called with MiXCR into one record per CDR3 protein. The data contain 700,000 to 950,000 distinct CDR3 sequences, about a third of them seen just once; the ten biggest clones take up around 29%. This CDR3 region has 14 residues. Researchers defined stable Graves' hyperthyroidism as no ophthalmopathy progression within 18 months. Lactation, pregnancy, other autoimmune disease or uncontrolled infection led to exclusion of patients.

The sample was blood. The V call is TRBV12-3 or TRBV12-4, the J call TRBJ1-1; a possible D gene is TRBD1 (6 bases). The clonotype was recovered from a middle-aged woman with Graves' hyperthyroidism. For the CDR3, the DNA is TGTGCCAGCAGAGGTGACGTGGGGGACACTGAAGCTCTCTTT. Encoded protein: CASRGDVGDTEALF.